These 19 T cell receptor beta chains were all obtained from the same sample, sequenced in a study of identifying expanded T cells in peripheral blood (dated by TCRdb to between 2017 and 2020). The library was made by the immunoSEQ multiplex PCR assay. TCRdb retrieved this table from immuneACCESS and kept in-frame rearrangements only. Not all clones are present; in checked studies, unresolved V genes account for under half, and no reason is known for the remainder. Across this sample there are about 85,000 clones, with 88% seen only once. In total, the top ten clones hold over 15% of the sample. Material for sequencing was blood. The receptors shown here come from a person between 18 and 69 years old in good health.

This chain joins TRBV7-2 and TRBJ1-2; a possible D gene is TRBD1 (6 bases). The V gene lost 5 bases and the J gene lost 2 bases, with 9 bases spanning the gap. The CDR3 has 13 residues. In germline, CDR1 is SGHTA, CDR2 FQGNSA. CDR3: CASSPQGNYGYTF. In DNA form, the CDR3 reads TGTGCCAGCAGCCCACAGGGAAACTATGGCTACACCTTC.

The chain employs TRBV19 and TRBJ1-2, with D perhaps matching TRBD1 (6 bases). The germline gives CDR1 LNHDA, CDR2 SQIVND (reference sequence). The CDR3 spans 16 residues. With 3 bases removed from V and 2 bases from J, the gap between germline ends came to 16 bases. CDR3 amino acids: CASSMFSTGRNYGYTF. CDR3 in DNA: TGTGCCAGTAGTATGTTTTCTACAGGGAGGAACTATGGCTACACCTTC. Looking up the rest from reference TRBV19 and TRBJ1-2 gives the full variable domain: DGGITQSPKYLFRKEGQNVTLSCEQNLNHDAMYWYRQDPGQGLRLIYYSQIVNDFQKGDIAEGYSVSREKKESFPLTVTSAQKNPTAFYLCASSMFSTGRNYGYTFGSGTRLTVV.

In its sample, this clone was seen once. This chain joins TRBV7-9 and TRBJ2-3, with 11 nucleotides matching TRBD2. The junction had 4 bases not matched to a gene; V was cut back by 4 bases and J by 1 base. Germline loops: CDR1 SEHNR, CDR2 FQNEAQ (reference sequence). The CDR3 spans 16 residues. The CDR3 DNA sequence: TGTGCCAGCAGCTCGCCGACTAGCGGGGGCACAGATACGCAGTATTTT. This gives the protein CASSSPTSGGTDTQYF.

The chain links TRBV4-3 to TRBJ2-7; 8 bases are shared with TRBD1. The CDR3 spans 15 residues. Germline trimming cut 2 bases from V and 1 base from J; bases unmatched to any gene: 4. Looked up from germline, CDR1 is LGHNA and CDR2 is YSLEER. CDR3 in amino acids: CASSQMDRESYEQYF. CDR3 nucleotides: TGCGCCAGCAGCCAAATGGACAGGGAGTCCTACGAGCAGTACTTC.

The genes are TRBV11-2 and TRBJ2-1; 9 nucleotides match TRBD2. The ends lost 0 bases at V and 3 bases at J; junction bases unmatched: 3. This CDR3 region has 16 residues. Per the germline V gene, CDR1 is SGHAT and CDR2 is FQNNGV. The CDR3, as DNA: TGTGCCAGCAGCTTAGATAGGCGGGGGGGCTACAATGAGCAGTTCTTC. Protein product: CASSLDRRGGYNEQFF.

The chain joins TRBV28 to TRBJ2-3, with 8 positions matching TRBD2. The trim removed 6 bases at V and 6 bases at J, leaving 11 bases unmatched. This CDR3 is built from 15 residues. The germline V gene has CDR1 MDHEN and CDR2 SYDVKM. This CDR3 is CASSAPGGAGDTQYF. In DNA form, the CDR3 reads TGTGCCAGCAGCGCCCCCGGGGGGGCAGGTGATACGCAGTATTTT.

The chain combines TRBV6-5 with TRBJ1-6; D uncertain. V was pared by 6 bases and J by 0 bases, with 9 bases between. The CDR3 is 15 amino acids. Germline V gene lookup returns CDR1 MNHEY and CDR2 SVGAGI. The CDR3 region is CASRIGGSYNSPLHF. The CDR3 coding sequence is TGTGCCAGCAGGATTGGCGGCTCCTATAATTCACCCCTCCACTTT.

The chain employs TRBV21-1 and TRBJ1-5; TRBD1 is the table's D call and was not checked against the DNA. TRBV21-1 is a pseudogene locus. The CDR3 sequence is 17 residues long. The CDR3 DNA reads as TGTGCCAGCAGCAAACGCCGAGGGACAGGGAGCAATCAGCCCCAGCATTTT. Amino acids: CASSKRRGTGSNQPQHF.

The chain employs TRBV11-2 and TRBJ2-1; D might be TRBD2 (5 bases). The CDR3 sequence is 14 residues long. The V end lost 6 bases, the J end lost 5 bases, and 14 bases lay between the germline ends. The germline gives CDR1 SGHAT, CDR2 FQNNGV. In DNA, the CDR3 is TGTGCCAGCAGTGATGGGTGGGGAGACAATGAGCAGTTCTTC. Translating gives CASSDGWGDNEQFF.

This clone is classed as medium-sized. In nucleotides, the CDR3 is TGTGCCAGTAGTATGCGCGGGACACTCAACACTGAAGCTTTCTTT. It yields the protein CASSMRGTLNTEAFF. J is TRBJ1-1 and V is TRBV19; tentative D call: TRBD1 (6 bases). Germline V gene lookup returns CDR1 LNHDA and CDR2 SQIVND (reference sequence). The length of the CDR3 is 15 residues. V was clipped by 3 bases and J by 2 bases, with 13 bases between them.

This chain uses TRBV6-6 with TRBJ2-3, with 7 bases lining up with TRBD2. J was trimmed by 5 bases and V by 4 bases; bases with no gene match: 9. The germline CDR1 and CDR2 sequences are MNHNY and SVGAGI (reference sequence). The length of the CDR3 is 15 residues. CDR3 nucleotide sequence: TGTGCCAGCAGTTTAATGGGGAGGGCGAAAGATACGCAGTATTTT. Its translation: CASSLMGRAKDTQYF.

J is TRBJ1-2 and V is TRBV25-1, with no clear D. Germline assignment: CDR1 MGHDK and CDR2 SYGVNS. V dropped 4 bases and J dropped 8 bases, with 11 bases sitting between them. The CDR3 totals 12 residues. CDR3: CASSGSGSGYTF. For the CDR3, the DNA is TGTGCCAGCAGTGGTTCGGGGTCCGGCTACACCTTC.

A single count supports this clone. The V gene is TRBV7-2, the J gene TRBJ1-1; 11 bases are a match to TRBD1. This CDR3 comprises 14 residues. Per germline, CDR1 SGHTA and CDR2 FQGNSA. V dropped 5 bases and J dropped 5; count of bases not matched to a gene: 4. In DNA, the CDR3 is TGTGCCAGCAGCACGGGGACAGGGGGTACTGAAGCTTTCTTT. Protein product: CASSTGTGGTEAFF. The variable domain in full, completed from reference TRBV7-2 and TRBJ1-1, reads GAGVSQSPSNKVTEKGKDVELRCDPISGHTALYWYRQSLGQGLEFLIYFQGNSAPDKSGLPSDRFSAERTGGSVSTLTIQRTQQEDSAVYLCASSTGTGGTEAFFGQGTRLTVV.

The chain joins TRBV5-6 to TRBJ2-7; no definite D call. The CDR3 consists of 14 residues. CDR1 is SGHDT, CDR2 YYEEEE, per germline. With 0 bases removed from V and 0 bases from J, the gap between germline ends came to 7 bases. The CDR3 DNA sequence: TGTGCCAGCAGCTTGGCGGATTCCTCCTACGAGCAGTACTTC. Translated: CASSLADSSYEQYF. The complete variable domain, with remaining parts taken from reference TRBV5-6 and TRBJ2-7, reads DAGVTQSPTHLIKTRGQQVTLRCSPKSGHDTVSWYQQALGQGPQFIFQYYEEEERQRGNFPDRFSGHQFPNYSSELNVNALLLGDSALYLCASSLADSSYEQYFGPGTRLTVT.

This chain joins TRBV11-2 and TRBJ1-6, with D unresolved. V dropped 4 bases and J dropped 2 bases, with 15 bases sitting between them. CDR1 is SGHAT, CDR2 FQNNGV, per germline. This CDR3 is built from 17 residues. The CDR3 here is CASSSFRGAPYNSPLHF. The CDR3 nucleotides are TGTGCCAGCAGCTCATTCCGTGGAGCACCCTATAATTCACCCCTCCACTTT.

The chain is built from TRBV5-6 and TRBJ1-1, with a weak D call TRBD1 (5 bases). CDR3 length equals 14 residues. V lost 0 bases, J lost 5 bases, and 11 bases lay in between. The germline V gene encodes CDR1 SGHDT and CDR2 YYEEEE. CDR3 sequence: CASSLGRGWTEAFF. The CDR3 region has the DNA TGTGCCAGCAGCTTGGGGAGGGGATGGACTGAAGCTTTCTTT.

This chain connects TRBV27 to TRBJ1-1; D is possibly TRBD1 (5 bases). CDR3 length: 15 amino acids. Germline-derived CDR1 and CDR2 are MNHEY and SMNVEV (reference sequence). The V gene lost 7 bases and the J gene lost 4 bases, with 19 bases spanning the gap. The CDR3 DNA follows: TGTGCCAGCAAACTCGCAGGGTTAACAGGCACTGAAGCTTTCTTT. Translation: CASKLAGLTGTEAFF.

The chain couples TRBV19 to TRBJ1-4; TRBD1 might be the D (6 bases). The germline V and J ends were trimmed by 10 bases and 7 bases, with 19 bases remaining between them. Germline CDR1 reads LNHDA; CDR2 reads SQIVND (reference sequence). CDR3 length: 14 amino acids. The CDR3 loop is CAISRGAGAEKLFF. The CDR3 DNA reads as TGTGCCATCTCCAGGGGCGCGGGGGCTGAAAAACTGTTTTTT.

The chain employs TRBV5-4 and TRBJ1-4, with 7 bases aligning to TRBD1. Germline CDR1 reads SGHNT; CDR2 reads YYREEE (reference sequence). Trimming at V came to 4 bases and at J to 5 bases, leaving 8 bases not matched to a gene. This CDR3 comprises 15 residues. CDR3 protein: CASSAETGLNEKLFF. The DNA of the CDR3 is TGTGCCAGCAGCGCAGAGACAGGGCTAAATGAAAAACTGTTTTTT.